This note documents a single T cell receptor (beta chain) sequence. It was with 60 Vbeta and 13 Jbeta primers that the PCR ran. Profiled with immunoSEQ multiplex PCR; TCRdb holds only in-frame clones, not every one. This table has about 170,000 clones, around 80% appearing once. This entry belongs to a study of cytomegalovirus exposure and HLA in healthy donors. The V and J ends lost 0 bases and 4 bases respectively, with 12 bases between them. This CDR3 comprises 15 residues. Germline CDR1 MNHEY, CDR2 SVGAGI. This chain joins TRBV6-5 and TRBJ1-2, with D unresolved. This clonotype was sampled from a male donor in good health and CMV-seronegative. The sequenced sample consisted of PBMCs. The CDR3 loop is CASSYSGRSRYGYTF. CDR3 nucleotide sequence: TGTGCCAGCAGTTACTCTGGCCGATCTCGCTATGGCTACACCTTC.